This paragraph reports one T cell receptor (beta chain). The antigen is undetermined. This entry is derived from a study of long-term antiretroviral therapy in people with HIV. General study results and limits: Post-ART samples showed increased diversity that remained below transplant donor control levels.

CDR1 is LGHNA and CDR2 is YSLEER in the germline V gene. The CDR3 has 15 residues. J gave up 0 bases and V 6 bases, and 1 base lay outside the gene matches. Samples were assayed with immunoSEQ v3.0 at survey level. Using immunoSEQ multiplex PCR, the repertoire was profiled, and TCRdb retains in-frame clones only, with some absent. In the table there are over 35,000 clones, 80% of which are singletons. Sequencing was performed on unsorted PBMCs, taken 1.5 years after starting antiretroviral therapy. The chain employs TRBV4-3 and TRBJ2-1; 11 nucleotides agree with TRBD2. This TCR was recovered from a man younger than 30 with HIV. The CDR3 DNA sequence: TGCGCCAGCAGTAGCGGGAGGGCCTCCTACAATGAGCAGTTCTTC. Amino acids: CASSSGRASYNEQFF.